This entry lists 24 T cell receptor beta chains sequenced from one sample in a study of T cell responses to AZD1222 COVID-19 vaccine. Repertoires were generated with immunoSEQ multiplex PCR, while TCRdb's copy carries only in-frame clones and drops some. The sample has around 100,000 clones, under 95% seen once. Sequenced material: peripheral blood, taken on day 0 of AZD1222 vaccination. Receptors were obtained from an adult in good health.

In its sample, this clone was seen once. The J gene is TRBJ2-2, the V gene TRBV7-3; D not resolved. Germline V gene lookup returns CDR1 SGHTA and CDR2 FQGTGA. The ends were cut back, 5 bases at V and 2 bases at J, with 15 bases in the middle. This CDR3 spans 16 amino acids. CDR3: CASSPQWTANTGELFF. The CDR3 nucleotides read TGTGCCAGCAGCCCCCAGTGGACGGCCAACACCGGGGAGCTGTTTTTT.

CDR3 amino acids: CASSSWGGKGEKLFF. The CDR3 nucleotides read TGTGCCAGCAGCTCCTGGGGGGGAAAAGGGGAAAAACTGTTTTTT. The rearrangement joins TRBV9 to TRBJ1-4; the D gene is possibly TRBD1 (5 bases). Trimming took 4 bases from V and 8 from J, leaving 18 bases between them. There are 15 residues in the CDR3. Per the germline V gene, CDR1 is SGDLS and CDR2 is YYNGEE.

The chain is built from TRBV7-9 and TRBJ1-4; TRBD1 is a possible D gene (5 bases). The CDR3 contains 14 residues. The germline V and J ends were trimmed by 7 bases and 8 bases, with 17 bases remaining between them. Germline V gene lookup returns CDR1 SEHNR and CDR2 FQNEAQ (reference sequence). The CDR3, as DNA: TGTGCCAGCACCCCCCCTTGGGGGGACGAAAAACTGTTTTTT. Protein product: CASTPPWGDEKLFF.

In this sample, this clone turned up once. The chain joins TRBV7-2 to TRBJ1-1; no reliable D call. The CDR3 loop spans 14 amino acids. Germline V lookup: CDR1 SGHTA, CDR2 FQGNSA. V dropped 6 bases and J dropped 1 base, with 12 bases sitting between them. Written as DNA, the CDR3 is TGTGCCAGCAGGAAGGGATCTGAGAACACTGAAGCTTTCTTT. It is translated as CASRKGSENTEAFF.

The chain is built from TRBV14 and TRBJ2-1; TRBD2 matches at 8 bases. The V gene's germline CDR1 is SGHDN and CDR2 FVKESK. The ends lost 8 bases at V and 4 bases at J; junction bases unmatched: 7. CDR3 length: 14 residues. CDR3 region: CASSFSGVYNEQFF. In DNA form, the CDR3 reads TGTGCCAGCTCATTTAGCGGGGTATACAATGAGCAGTTCTTC.

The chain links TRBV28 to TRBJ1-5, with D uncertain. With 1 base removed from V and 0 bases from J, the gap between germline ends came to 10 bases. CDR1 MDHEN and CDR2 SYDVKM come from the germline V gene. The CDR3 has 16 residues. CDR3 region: CASSLFSRASNQPQHF. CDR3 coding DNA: TGTGCCAGCAGTTTATTCTCCCGGGCTAGCAATCAGCCCCAGCATTTT. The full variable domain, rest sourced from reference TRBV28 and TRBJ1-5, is DVKVTQSSRYLVKRTGEKVFLECVQDMDHENMFWYRQDPGLGLRLIYFSYDVKMKEKGDIPEGYSVSREKKERFSLILESASTNQTSMYLCASSLFSRASNQPQHFGDGTRLSIL.

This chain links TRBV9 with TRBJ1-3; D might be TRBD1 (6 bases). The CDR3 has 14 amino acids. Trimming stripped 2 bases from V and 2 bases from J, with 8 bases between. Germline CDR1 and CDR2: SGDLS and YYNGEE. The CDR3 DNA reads TGTGCCAGCAGCGTTACAGGGACTGGAAACACCATATATTTT. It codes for CASSVTGTGNTIYF.

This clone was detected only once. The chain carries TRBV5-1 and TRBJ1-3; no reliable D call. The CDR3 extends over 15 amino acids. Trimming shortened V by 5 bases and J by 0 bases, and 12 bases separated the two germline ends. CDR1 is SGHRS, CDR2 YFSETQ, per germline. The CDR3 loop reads CASSSDGSSGNTIYF. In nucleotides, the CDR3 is TGCGCCAGCAGTTCGGACGGTAGCTCTGGAAACACCATATATTTT.

CDR3 in amino acids: CASSANRDVNYGYTF. In DNA form, the CDR3 reads TGTGCCAGCAGTGCAAACAGGGATGTTAACTATGGCTACACCTTC. This sequence joins TRBV2 and TRBJ1-2; D perhaps matches TRBD1 (6 bases). The CDR3 is made up of 15 amino acids. V was pared by 4 bases and J by 1 base, with 13 bases between. Looked up from germline, CDR1 is SNHLY and CDR2 is FYNNEI.

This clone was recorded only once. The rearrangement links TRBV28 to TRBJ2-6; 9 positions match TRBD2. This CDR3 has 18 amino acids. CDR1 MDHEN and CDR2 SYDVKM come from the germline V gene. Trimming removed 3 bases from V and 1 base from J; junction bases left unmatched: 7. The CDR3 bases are TGTGCCAGCAGTTTGCCCGCGGGAGGGGGATCTGGGGCCAACGTCCTGACTTTC. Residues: CASSLPAGGGSGANVLTF.

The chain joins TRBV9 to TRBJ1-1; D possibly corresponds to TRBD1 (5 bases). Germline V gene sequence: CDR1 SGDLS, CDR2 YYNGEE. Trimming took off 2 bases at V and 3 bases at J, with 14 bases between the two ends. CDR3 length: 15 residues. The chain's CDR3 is CASSVTGRADTEAFF. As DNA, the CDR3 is TGTGCCAGCAGCGTCACGGGGCGAGCCGACACTGAAGCTTTCTTT.

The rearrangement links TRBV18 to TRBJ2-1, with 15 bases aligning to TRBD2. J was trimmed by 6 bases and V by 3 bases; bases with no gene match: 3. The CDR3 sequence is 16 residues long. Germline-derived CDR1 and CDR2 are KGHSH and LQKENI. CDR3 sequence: CASSPGLAGGINEQFF. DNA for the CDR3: TGTGCCAGCTCACCTGGACTAGCGGGAGGGATCAATGAGCAGTTCTTC.

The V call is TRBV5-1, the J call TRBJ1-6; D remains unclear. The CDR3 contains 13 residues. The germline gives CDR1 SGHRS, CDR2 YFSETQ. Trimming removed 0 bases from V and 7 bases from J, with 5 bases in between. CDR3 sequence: CASSLGRNSPLHF. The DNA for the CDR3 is TGCGCCAGCAGCTTGGGCAGAAATTCACCCCTCCACTTT.

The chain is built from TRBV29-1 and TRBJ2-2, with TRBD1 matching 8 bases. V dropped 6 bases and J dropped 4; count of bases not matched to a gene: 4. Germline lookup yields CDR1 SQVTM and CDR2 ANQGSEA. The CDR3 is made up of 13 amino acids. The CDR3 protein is CSVDRGGTGELFF. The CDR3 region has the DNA TGCAGCGTCGACAGGGGCGGCACCGGGGAGCTGTTTTTT.

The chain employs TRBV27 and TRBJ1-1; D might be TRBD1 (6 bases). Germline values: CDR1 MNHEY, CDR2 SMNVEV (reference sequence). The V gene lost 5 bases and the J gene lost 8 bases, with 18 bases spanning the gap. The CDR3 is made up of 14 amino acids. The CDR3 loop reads CASSKQGSLGEAFF. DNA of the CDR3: TGTGCCAGCAGTAAGCAGGGGTCGCTGGGCGAAGCTTTCTTT.

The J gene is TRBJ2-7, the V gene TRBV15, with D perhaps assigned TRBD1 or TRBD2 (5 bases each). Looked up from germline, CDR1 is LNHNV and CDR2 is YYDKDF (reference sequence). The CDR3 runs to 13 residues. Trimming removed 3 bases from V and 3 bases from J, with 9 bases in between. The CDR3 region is CATSSGTRYEQYF. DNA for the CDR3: TGTGCCACCAGCAGCGGGACCCGCTACGAGCAGTACTTC.

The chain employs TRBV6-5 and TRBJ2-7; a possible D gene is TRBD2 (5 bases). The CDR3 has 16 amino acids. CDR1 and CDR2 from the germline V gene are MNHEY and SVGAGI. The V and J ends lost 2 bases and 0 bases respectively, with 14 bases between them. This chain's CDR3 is CASSYEASRSSYEQYF. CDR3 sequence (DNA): TGTGCCAGCAGTTACGAGGCTAGCCGTAGCTCCTACGAGCAGTACTTC.

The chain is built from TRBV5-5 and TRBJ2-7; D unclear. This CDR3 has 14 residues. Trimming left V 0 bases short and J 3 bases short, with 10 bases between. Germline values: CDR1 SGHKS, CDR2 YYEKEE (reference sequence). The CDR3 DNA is TGTGCCAGCAGCTTGGGGACGGAAGGCTACGAGCAGTACTTC. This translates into CASSLGTEGYEQYF.

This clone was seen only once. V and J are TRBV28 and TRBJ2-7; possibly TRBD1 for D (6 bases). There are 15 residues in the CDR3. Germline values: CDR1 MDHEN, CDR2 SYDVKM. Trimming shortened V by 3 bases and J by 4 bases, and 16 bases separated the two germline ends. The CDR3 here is CASSLEDRTVYEQYF. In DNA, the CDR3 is TGTGCCAGCAGTTTGGAGGACAGAACCGTTTACGAGCAGTACTTC.

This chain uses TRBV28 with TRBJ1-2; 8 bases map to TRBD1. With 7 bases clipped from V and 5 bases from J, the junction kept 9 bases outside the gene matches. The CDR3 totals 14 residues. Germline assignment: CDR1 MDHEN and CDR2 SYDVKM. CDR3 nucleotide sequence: TGTGCCAGCACCTTGGACAGGGTAGGGTATGGCTACACCTTC. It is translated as CASTLDRVGYGYTF.

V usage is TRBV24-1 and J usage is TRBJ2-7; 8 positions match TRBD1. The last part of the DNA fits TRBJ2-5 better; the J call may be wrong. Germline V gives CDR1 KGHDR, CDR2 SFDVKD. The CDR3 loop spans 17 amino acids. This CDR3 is CATSDPNPRTGLETQYF. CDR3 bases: TGTGCCACCAGTGATCCCAACCCTAGGACAGGGCTGGAGACCCAGTACTTC.

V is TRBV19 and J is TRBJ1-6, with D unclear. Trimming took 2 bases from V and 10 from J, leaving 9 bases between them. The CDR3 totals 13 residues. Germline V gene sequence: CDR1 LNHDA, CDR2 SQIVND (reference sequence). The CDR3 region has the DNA TGTGCCAGTAGTATAACCGGGTCCTCACCCCTCCACTTT. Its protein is CASSITGSSPLHF.

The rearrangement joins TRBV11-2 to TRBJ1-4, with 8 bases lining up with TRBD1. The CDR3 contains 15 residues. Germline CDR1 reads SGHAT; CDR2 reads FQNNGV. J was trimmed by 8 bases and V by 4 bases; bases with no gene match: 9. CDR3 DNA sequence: TGTGCCAGCAGCTCTCAGGGGGCGCACGGCGAAAAACTGTTTTTT. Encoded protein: CASSSQGAHGEKLFF. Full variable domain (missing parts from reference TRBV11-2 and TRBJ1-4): EAGVAQSPRYKIIEKRQSVAFWCNPISGHATLYWYQQILGQGPKLLIQFQNNGVVDDSQLPKDRFSAERLKGVDSTLKIQPAKLEDSAVYLCASSSQGAHGEKLFFGSGTQLSVL.

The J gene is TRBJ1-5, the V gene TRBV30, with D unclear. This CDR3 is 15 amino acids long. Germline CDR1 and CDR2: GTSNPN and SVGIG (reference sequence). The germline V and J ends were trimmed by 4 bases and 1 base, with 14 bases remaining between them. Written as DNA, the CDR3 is TGTGCCTGGACCCATGGAGGGTCCAGCAATCAGCCCCAGCATTTT. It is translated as CAWTHGGSSNQPQHF.